The 27 T cell receptor beta chains below all came from one sample that was sequenced in a study of blood T cell repertoires in COVID-19. TCRdb keeps only in-frame clones here, not all; method: immunoSEQ multiplex PCR. The table shows 150,000 to 200,000 clones, with around 87% occurring only once. The sample comprised peripheral blood. The receptor source for this set is a man between 40 and 49 years old with active or convalescent COVID-19.

The chain employs TRBV3-1 (or the pseudogene TRBV3-2) and TRBJ1-2; 7 bases align to TRBD1. This CDR3 contains 13 residues. V lost 5 bases, J lost 11 bases, and 11 bases stayed unmatched. Germline-derived CDR1 and CDR2 are LGHDT and YNNKEL (reference sequence). The CDR3 DNA sequence: TGTGCCAGCAGCATTAAATATACAGGGGCATACACCTTC. Translated, it gives CASSIKYTGAYTF.

The V call is TRBV2, the J call TRBJ2-7; TRBD1 is a possible D gene (6 bases). Trimming shortened V by 2 bases and J by 4 bases, and 6 bases separated the two germline ends. This CDR3 region has 12 residues. Germline CDR1 SNHLY, CDR2 FYNNEI. The CDR3 sequence: CASSERGYEQYF. For the CDR3, the DNA is TGTGCCAGCAGTGAAAGGGGGTACGAGCAGTACTTC. The full variable domain, completed using reference TRBV2 and TRBJ2-7, is EPEVTQTPSHQVTQMGQEVILRCVPISNHLYFYWYRQILGQKVEFLVSFYNNEISEKSEIFDDQFSVERPDGSNFTLKIRSTKLEDSAMYFCASSERGYEQYFGPGTRLTVT.

This chain uses TRBV2 with TRBJ1-4; the D gene is possibly TRBD1 (5 bases). This CDR3 is built from 14 residues. Germline loops: CDR1 SNHLY, CDR2 FYNNEI. Trimming cost V 1 base and J 11 bases, with 14 bases left between them. The CDR3 DNA reads as TGTGCCAGCAGTGAAGACACTCCCCGGGGGAAACTGTTTTTT. This sequence encodes CASSEDTPRGKLFF.

The chain is built from TRBV11-3 and TRBJ2-2; the match to TRBD2 covers 13 bases. V lost 2 bases to trimming and J lost 3 bases; unmatched junction nucleotides: 3. This CDR3 region has 17 residues. Germline CDR1 is SGHNT and CDR2 is YENEEA. DNA for the CDR3: TGTGCCAGCAGCTTAACTAGCGGGGGGGCCGACACCGGGGAGCTGTTTTTT. Translated: CASSLTSGGADTGELFF.

V and J are TRBV27 and TRBJ2-2, with 10 nucleotides matching TRBD2. The CDR3 consists of 14 residues. From germline, CDR1 is MNHEY and CDR2 SMNVEV (reference sequence). Trimming cost V 10 bases and J 3 bases; bases outside gene matches: 5. This CDR3 reads CATQRGGYTGELFF. In DNA form, the CDR3 reads TGTGCCACCCAGCGGGGGGGGTACACCGGGGAGCTGTTTTTT.

CDR3 protein: CASSQEVTGGYTGELFF. CDR3 sequence (DNA): TGTGCCAGCAGCCAAGAAGTAACAGGGGGGTACACCGGGGAGCTGTTTTTT. The chain has TRBV4-2 and TRBJ2-2, with 8 bases aligning to TRBD1. The CDR3 is 17 amino acids. CDR1 LGHNA and CDR2 YNFKEQ come from the germline V gene. The junction had 6 bases not matched to a gene; V was cut back by 0 bases and J by 3 bases.

The chain couples TRBV2 to TRBJ1-3; tentative D call: TRBD1 (5 bases). The CDR3 has 12 residues. V lost 7 bases and J lost 10, with 14 bases in between. Germline CDR1 is SNHLY and CDR2 is FYNNEI. This CDR3 is CASTSRGETIYF. The CDR3 region has the DNA TGTGCCAGCACCTCCCGGGGGGAAACCATATATTTT.

This clone was observed a single time. The chain recombines TRBV12-5 with TRBJ2-3; a weak D match, TRBD2 (5 bases). V was clipped by 0 bases and J by 6 bases, with 10 bases between them. CDR1 is LGHNT, CDR2 FRNRAP, per germline. CDR3 length: 14 amino acids. CDR3 amino acids: CASGLVPPGDTQYF. The CDR3 DNA follows: TGTGCTAGTGGTTTGGTACCCCCGGGGGATACGCAGTATTTT.

The chain couples TRBV29-1 to TRBJ1-6; D possibly corresponds to TRBD1 (5 bases). Germline V gives CDR1 SQVTM, CDR2 ANQGSEA. The CDR3 spans 13 residues. Trimming removed 4 bases at V and 6 bases at J, with 10 bases between. CDR3 nucleotides: TGCAGCGTTGGGCGGGGGGGTAATTCACCCCTCCACTTT. The encoded protein is CSVGRGGNSPLHF.

This chain joins TRBV12-3 or TRBV12-4 and TRBJ2-7, with a weak D call TRBD1 (6 bases). The CDR3 loop spans 11 amino acids. Trimming took 6 bases from V and 6 from J, leaving 9 bases between them. The CDR3 protein is CASSKGGEQYF. CDR3 DNA: TGTGCCAGCAGCAAAGGGGGCGAGCAGTACTTC.

The chain links TRBV18 to TRBJ2-1; 13 nucleotides line up with TRBD2. The germline gives CDR1 KGHSH, CDR2 LQKENI. This CDR3 contains 18 residues. The J segment lost 1 base and the V segment lost 2 bases, leaving 5 bases of the junction unmatched. CDR3 amino acids: CASSPTSGGARSYNEQFF. The CDR3 bases are TGTGCCAGCTCACCAACTAGCGGGGGGGCCAGGTCCTACAATGAGCAGTTCTTC.

This chain uses TRBV6-2 or TRBV6-3 with TRBJ1-3; perhaps TRBD1 as D (6 bases). Germline V CDR1 and CDR2: MNHEY, SVGEGT. The V end lost 0 bases, the J end lost 2 bases, and 11 bases lay between the germline ends. The CDR3 runs 16 residues. Here the CDR3 DNA reads TGTGCCAGCAGTTACTCGGGGGACACCACTGGAAACACCATATATTTT. Translating gives CASSYSGDTTGNTIYF.

This clone was recorded once. The gene calls are TRBV9 and TRBJ2-5; 7 bases line up with TRBD2. CDR3 length: 15 residues. Germline V lookup: CDR1 SGDLS, CDR2 YYNGEE. J was trimmed by 1 base and V by 4 bases; bases with no gene match: 7. The CDR3, as DNA: TGTGCCAGCAGCCCTGGGACTATAACCCAAGAGACCCAGTACTTC. Translated, it gives CASSPGTITQETQYF.

The gene calls are TRBV30 and TRBJ1-1; a possible D gene is TRBD1 (5 bases). The CDR3 has 13 amino acids. Trimming took off 2 bases at V and 1 base at J, with 8 bases between the two ends. Germline assignment: CDR1 GTSNPN and CDR2 SVGIG (reference sequence). DNA of the CDR3: TGTGCCTGGAGTAGGGGCGCGAACACTGAAGCTTTCTTT. Its protein product is CAWSRGANTEAFF.

The V gene is TRBV29-1, the J gene TRBJ1-1; D gene ambiguous. The CDR3 is made up of 13 amino acids. Germline values: CDR1 SQVTM, CDR2 ANQGSEA. The ends were cut back, 7 bases at V and 1 base at J, with 13 bases in the middle. CDR3 coding DNA: TGCAGCGCCCCAGTTCAATCGAACACTGAAGCTTTCTTT. Encoded protein: CSAPVQSNTEAFF.

This clone has just one count. The CDR3 loop is CASSVEAWGELFF. In nucleotides, the CDR3 is TGTGCCAGCAGCGTAGAAGCCTGGGGGGAGCTGTTTTTT. This rearrangement joins TRBV9 to TRBJ2-2; D uncertain. Germline V gene data show CDR1 as SGDLS and CDR2 as YYNGEE. The CDR3 runs to 13 residues. Trimming cost V 0 bases and J 8 bases, with 8 bases left between them.

The chain recombines TRBV6-5 with TRBJ1-1; no definite D call. Trimming took off 5 bases at V and 0 bases at J, with 10 bases between the two ends. This CDR3 is 14 amino acids long. CDR1 is MNHEY, CDR2 SVGAGI, per germline. In nucleotides, the CDR3 is TGTGCCAGCAGTATCACTAGGGTGAACACTGAAGCTTTCTTT. Its protein is CASSITRVNTEAFF.

J is TRBJ1-5 and V is TRBV5-3; the D is unclear. TRBV5-3 is an open reading frame whose function is uncertain. The CDR3 has 18 amino acids. V was cut by 4 bases and J by 9 bases, with 29 bases left in between. CDR3: CARSPDKVGGDPNAPQHF. In DNA form, the CDR3 reads TGTGCCAGAAGCCCTGACAAGGTGGGTGGCGACCCTAATGCGCCCCAGCATTTT.

The CDR3 is CASRDSGGARELFF. For the CDR3, the DNA is TGTGCCAGCAGGGATAGCGGGGGGGCCCGGGAGCTGTTTTTT. The chain uses TRBV6-5 and TRBJ2-2, with 11 nucleotides matching TRBD2. The CDR3 sequence is 14 residues long. Trimming cost V 6 bases and J 9 bases; bases outside gene matches: 6. The germline V gene has CDR1 MNHEY and CDR2 SVGAGI.

The gene calls are TRBV12-5 and TRBJ2-3; 7 nucleotides align to TRBD2. Germline CDR1 reads LGHNT; CDR2 reads FRNRAP. V trimming: 6 bases; J trimming: 0 bases; junction bases outside the gene matches: 3. The CDR3 loop spans 14 amino acids. The DNA of the CDR3 is TGTGCTAGTGGAACTAGCGCTAGCACAGATACGCAGTATTTT. This codes for CASGTSASTDTQYF.

This chain joins TRBV30 and TRBJ1-6, with 12 nucleotides matching TRBD1. Germline loops: CDR1 GTSNPN, CDR2 SVGIG (reference sequence). V shed 3 bases, J shed 10 bases, and the junction held 4 bases outside the gene matches. This CDR3 is built from 14 residues. In nucleotides, the CDR3 is TGTGCCTGGAGCCGGGACAGGGGGCGATCACCCCTCCACTTT. Translated, it gives CAWSRDRGRSPLHF.

The genes are TRBV9 and TRBJ2-1; TRBD1 matches 7 bases. The CDR3 covers 16 residues. Germline CDR1 SGDLS, CDR2 YYNGEE. V lost 0 bases and J lost 1; bases outside the gene matches: 4. The CDR3: CASSVEGRGSYNEQFF. In DNA, the CDR3 is TGTGCCAGCAGCGTAGAGGGCAGGGGGTCCTACAATGAGCAGTTCTTC.

The genes are TRBV27 and TRBJ1-6; 7 nucleotides agree with TRBD1. CDR1 and CDR2 (germline): MNHEY, SMNVEV (reference sequence). This CDR3 region has 16 residues. V was pared by 4 bases and J by 1 base, with 4 bases of the junction left unmatched. CDR3 sequence: CASSSEGASYNSPLHF. Written as DNA, the CDR3 is TGTGCCAGCAGTTCCGAGGGGGCATCCTATAATTCACCCCTCCACTTT.

The chain joins TRBV19 to TRBJ2-6; 8 positions agree with TRBD1. This CDR3 is built from 16 residues. V was pared by 10 bases and J by 0 bases, with 8 bases of the junction left unmatched. CDR1 is LNHDA, CDR2 SQIVND, per germline (reference sequence). CDR3 in DNA: TGTGCCACTTCGGACAGGGCCTACTCTGGGGCCAACGTCCTGACTTTC. This translates into CATSDRAYSGANVLTF. Combining the CDR3 with reference TRBV19 and TRBJ2-6 gives the whole variable domain DGGITQSPKYLFRKEGQNVTLSCEQNLNHDAMYWYRQDPGQGLRLIYYSQIVNDFQKGDIAEGYSVSREKKESFPLTVTSAQKNPTAFYLCATSDRAYSGANVLTFGAGSRLTVL.

The V and J genes are TRBV29-1 and TRBJ1-2; 7 bases match TRBD1. CDR3 length equals 13 residues. Germline V lookup: CDR1 SQVTM, CDR2 ANQGSEA. Trimming took 0 bases from V and 6 from J; bases not matched to a gene: 4. The CDR3 loop reads CSVEESRGNGYTF. The DNA of the CDR3 is TGCAGCGTTGAAGAGTCCAGGGGGAATGGCTACACCTTC.

This sequence joins TRBV28 and TRBJ1-3; maybe TRBD1 (5 bases). There are 16 residues in the CDR3. CDR1 and CDR2 from the germline V gene are MDHEN and SYDVKM. The V and J ends lost 5 bases and 4 bases respectively, with 18 bases between them. The CDR3, as DNA: TGTGCCAGCAGTCAGCCCCGCCAGGGTGGGGGAAACACCATATATTTT. It specifies CASSQPRQGGGNTIYF. Together with reference TRBV28 and TRBJ1-3, the CDR3 gives the full variable domain: DVKVTQSSRYLVKRTGEKVFLECVQDMDHENMFWYRQDPGLGLRLIYFSYDVKMKEKGDIPEGYSVSREKKERFSLILESASTNQTSMYLCASSQPRQGGGNTIYFGEGSWLTVV.

The chain is built from TRBV5-1 and TRBJ2-3; 9 nucleotides match TRBD1. The CDR3 totals 14 residues. Per the germline V gene, CDR1 is SGHRS and CDR2 is YFSETQ. V shed 3 bases, J shed 4 bases, and the junction held 3 bases outside the gene matches. The CDR3 region is CASSSQGAPDTQYF. In nucleotides, the CDR3 is TGCGCCAGCAGCTCACAGGGGGCCCCAGATACGCAGTATTTT.